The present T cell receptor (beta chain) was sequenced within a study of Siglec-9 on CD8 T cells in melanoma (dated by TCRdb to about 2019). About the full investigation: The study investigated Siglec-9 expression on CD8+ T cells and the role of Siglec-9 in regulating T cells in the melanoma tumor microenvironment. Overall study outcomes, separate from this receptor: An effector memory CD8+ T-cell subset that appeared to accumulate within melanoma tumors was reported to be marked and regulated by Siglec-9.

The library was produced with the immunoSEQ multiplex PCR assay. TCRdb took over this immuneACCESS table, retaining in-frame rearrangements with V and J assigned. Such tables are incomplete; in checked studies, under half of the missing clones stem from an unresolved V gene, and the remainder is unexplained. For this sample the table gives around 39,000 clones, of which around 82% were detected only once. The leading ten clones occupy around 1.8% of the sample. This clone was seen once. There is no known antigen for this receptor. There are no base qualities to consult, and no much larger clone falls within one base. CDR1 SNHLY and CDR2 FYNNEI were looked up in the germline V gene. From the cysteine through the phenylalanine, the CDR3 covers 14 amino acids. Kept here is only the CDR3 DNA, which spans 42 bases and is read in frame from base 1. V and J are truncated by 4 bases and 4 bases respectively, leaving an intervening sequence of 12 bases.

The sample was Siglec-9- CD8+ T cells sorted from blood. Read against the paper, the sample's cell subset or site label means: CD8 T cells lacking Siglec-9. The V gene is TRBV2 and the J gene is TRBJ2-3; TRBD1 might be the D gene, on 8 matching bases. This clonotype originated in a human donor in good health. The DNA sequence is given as TGTGCCAGCAGTGGCACAGGGGGGGCAGATACGCAGTATTTT. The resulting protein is CASSGTGGADTQYF.